The 20 T cell receptor beta chains presented below share a single source sample, sequenced in a study of vaccination and CD4 T cells after COVID-19. Treatment indicated: roughly 11-day PBMC culture with coronavirus spike peptide pools or control peptides (ViraFEST assay). The Oncomine TCR Beta short-read assay sequenced DNA from cultured CD4+ T cells. TCRdb re-called the PCR reads through MiXCR, storing one row per CDR3 protein. Of about 6,300 distinct CDR3 sequences in the sample, around two thirds were seen once. The antigens for these receptors are not known. The sample taken for sequencing was CD4+ T cells from blood, cultured in vitro. The receptors shown here come from a human donor who had recovered from COVID-19.

This clonotype has just a few counts. This sequence joins TRBV27 and TRBJ1-1; no firm D call. Trimming removed 6 bases from V and 0 bases from J, with 8 bases in between. This CDR3 comprises 13 residues. Germline CDR1 and CDR2: MNHEY and SMNVEV (reference sequence). The CDR3 loop reads CASSALMNTEAFF. DNA for the CDR3: TGTGCCAGCAGCGCCCTCATGAACACTGAAGCTTTCTTT.

The J gene is TRBJ1-2, the V gene TRBV2, with TRBD1 matching over 10 bases. CDR1 SNHLY and CDR2 FYNNEI come from the germline V gene. J lost 3 bases, V lost 2 bases, and 3 bases had no gene match. The CDR3 consists of 15 residues. CDR3 nucleotides: TGTGCCAGCAGTGAAAGGGGGACAGGGGACTATGGCTACACCTTC. Amino acid sequence: CASSERGTGDYGYTF.

The chain recombines TRBV24-1 with TRBJ2-3; D may be TRBD1 or TRBD2 (5 bases each). The length of the CDR3 is 15 residues. Germline V gene sequence: CDR1 KGHDR, CDR2 SFDVKD. V was clipped by 3 bases and J by 5 bases, with 14 bases between them. CDR3 DNA: TGTGCCACCAGTGATCCCCGGGGCTCGGGAGATACGCAGTATTTT. This translates into CATSDPRGSGDTQYF.

This clonotype showed up just a few times. The J gene is TRBJ1-5, the V gene TRBV15; no definite D call. The V and J ends lost 1 base and 0 bases respectively, with 10 bases between them. This CDR3 is 16 amino acids long. Germline loops: CDR1 LNHNV, CDR2 YYDKDF (reference sequence). The CDR3 DNA follows: TGTGCCACCAGCAGAGGTGCCACAGATAGCAATCAGCCCCAGCATTTT. This translates into CATSRGATDSNQPQHF.

This clonotype turned up a few times. CDR3 residues: CASSPGRSTYEQYF. The CDR3 bases are TGTGCCAGCAGCCCAGGCCGGAGTACCTACGAGCAGTACTTC. This chain joins TRBV27 and TRBJ2-7; D is unclear. The CDR3 covers 14 residues. The germline CDR1 and CDR2 sequences are MNHEY and SMNVEV (reference sequence). V lost 6 bases and J lost 2, with 14 bases in between.

J is TRBJ1-2 and V is TRBV11-1, with D unclear. The CDR3 is 11 residues long. Trimming removed 6 bases at V and 11 bases at J, with 13 bases between. In germline, CDR1 is SGHAT, CDR2 FQDESV (reference sequence). In DNA, the CDR3 is TGTGCCAGCAGTAATTCGGGCGCGTACACCTTC. Translated: CASSNSGAYTF. The complete variable domain, with remaining parts taken from reference TRBV11-1 and TRBJ1-2, reads EAEVAQSPRYKITEKSQAVAFWCDPISGHATLYWYRQILGQGPELLVQFQDESVVDDSQLPKDRFSAERLKGVDSTLKIQPAELGDSAMYLCASSNSGAYTFGSGTRLTVV.

The chain has TRBV7-6 and TRBJ2-6; no firm D call. V was cut by 1 base and J by 0 bases, with 7 bases left in between. Germline lookup yields CDR1 SGHVS and CDR2 FNYEAQ. This CDR3 spans 16 amino acids. CDR3 sequence: CASSLGTSSGANVLTF. The CDR3 DNA follows: TGTGCCAGCAGCTTAGGGACGAGCTCTGGGGCCAACGTCCTGACTTTC.

The chain is built from TRBV15 and TRBJ1-1, with 7 bases lining up with TRBD1. CDR1 and CDR2 from the germline V gene are LNHNV and YYDKDF (reference sequence). This CDR3 comprises 16 residues. V lost 6 bases and J lost 5; bases outside the gene matches: 15. The CDR3 loop reads CATSTHLGGGSTEAFF. The CDR3 bases are TGTGCCACCAGTACCCATTTAGGGGGCGGTAGTACTGAAGCTTTCTTT. The full variable domain, completed using reference TRBV15 and TRBJ1-1, is DAMVIQNPRYQVTQFGKPVTLSCSQTLNHNVMYWYQQKSSQAPKLLFHYYDKDFNNEADTPDNFQSRRPNTSFCFLDIRSPGLGDTAMYLCATSTHLGGGSTEAFFGQGTRLTVV.

V gene TRBV20-1 combines with J gene TRBJ2-3; D not resolved. Germline V gene data show CDR1 as DFQATT and CDR2 as SNEGSKA (reference sequence). The CDR3 is made up of 11 amino acids. The V end was cut by 5 bases, the J end by 5 bases, with 8 bases between. The CDR3 DNA is TGCAGTGCTCCGCGAGGAGATACGCAGTATTTT. Residues: CSAPRGDTQYF.

V usage is TRBV20-1 and J usage is TRBJ1-2, with D uncertain. CDR3 length equals 12 residues. Germline assignment: CDR1 DFQATT and CDR2 SNEGSKA (reference sequence). V lost 6 bases and J 9 bases, leaving 17 bases between the germline ends. CDR3 sequence (DNA): TGCAGTGCCGATTATTCATTTGGGAGCTACACCTTC. Encoded protein: CSADYSFGSYTF.

This clonotype was counted a few times. The chain combines TRBV15 with TRBJ1-2, with 9 bases lining up with TRBD1. Germline trimming cut 1 base from V and 4 bases from J; bases unmatched to any gene: 4. In germline, CDR1 is LNHNV, CDR2 YYDKDF (reference sequence). The CDR3 length is 15 residues. The CDR3 DNA reads TGTGCCACCAGCAGAGCTGGGACAGGGCCCTATGGCTACACCTTC. Translation: CATSRAGTGPYGYTF.

V usage is TRBV5-4 and J usage is TRBJ2-1; 14 bases align to TRBD2. The V and J ends lost 4 bases and 7 bases, in that order; junction bases with no gene match: 10. CDR1 and CDR2 from the germline V gene are SGHNT and YYREEE (reference sequence). CDR3 length equals 17 residues. CDR3 loop: CASSHPGLAGDGNEQFF. The CDR3 DNA is TGTGCCAGCAGCCACCCGGGACTAGCGGGAGACGGGAATGAGCAGTTCTTC.

The chain employs TRBV5-4 and TRBJ1-2, with 7 nucleotides matching TRBD1. The V and J ends lost 3 bases and 7 bases, in that order; junction bases with no gene match: 6. The CDR3 runs to 13 residues. Germline CDR1 and CDR2: SGHNT and YYREEE (reference sequence). Here the CDR3 DNA reads TGTGCCAGCAGCTCGCACAGGGGAGCTGGCTACACCTTC. Amino acids: CASSSHRGAGYTF.

The chain combines TRBV12-3 or TRBV12-4 with TRBJ1-2, with 7 bases lining up with TRBD1. The CDR3 is 14 amino acids. Trimming cost V 6 bases and J 5 bases; bases outside gene matches: 9. Here the CDR3 DNA reads TGTGCCAGCAGCATGAGGGGGCTCAGTTATGGCTACACCTTC. This encodes CASSMRGLSYGYTF.

The chain uses TRBV2 and TRBJ2-5; 9 nucleotides align to TRBD2. CDR1 is SNHLY and CDR2 is FYNNEI in the germline V gene. The V gene end was trimmed by 3 bases and the J gene end by 4 bases; junction bases not matched to a gene: 9. The CDR3 totals 16 residues. The CDR3 loop is CASSDFLAGVGETQYF. Written as DNA, the CDR3 is TGTGCCAGCAGTGACTTTTTAGCGGGAGTTGGAGAGACCCAGTACTTC.

The chain couples TRBV7-3 to TRBJ2-2; D gene ambiguous. V was trimmed by 5 bases and J by 6 bases, leaving 13 bases between them. The CDR3 contains 14 residues. Germline-derived CDR1 and CDR2 are SGHTA and FQGTGA. CDR3 sequence reads: CASSLSSVAGELFF. DNA of the CDR3: TGTGCCAGCAGCCTATCTAGTGTAGCCGGGGAGCTGTTTTTT.

There are a few counts of this clonotype. The rearrangement links TRBV20-1 to TRBJ2-7; 8 bases match TRBD1. The CDR3 is made up of 14 amino acids. Germline V gives CDR1 DFQATT, CDR2 SNEGSKA (reference sequence). V was pared by 6 bases and J by 7 bases, with 14 bases of the junction left unmatched. The CDR3 loop reads CSAARQGAGGEQYF. The CDR3 region has the DNA TGCAGTGCAGCAAGGCAGGGGGCAGGTGGGGAGCAGTACTTC.

The chain uses TRBV20-1 and TRBJ2-7; 8 bases map to TRBD1. The CDR3 contains 14 residues. The V gene's germline CDR1 is DFQATT and CDR2 SNEGSKA (reference sequence). J was trimmed by 6 bases and V by 1 base; bases with no gene match: 8. The CDR3 coding sequence is TGCAGTGCTAGAGTCAGGACAGGGAGCTCCGAGCAGTACTTC. Translating it yields CSARVRTGSSEQYF.

In this sample, this clonotype turned up a few times. Germline is not matched at one junction end, which may reflect a read error. The chain is built from TRBV2 and TRBJ1-2; perhaps TRBD1 as D (5 bases). Germline V CDR1 and CDR2: SNHLY, FYNNEI. The CDR3 has 11 amino acids. The CDR3 loop is CASSEFRVRPF. Written as DNA, the CDR3 is TGTGCCAGCAGTGAATTCAGGGTGAGGCCCTTC. The variable domain in full, with the rest retrieved from reference TRBV2 and TRBJ1-2, is EPEVTQTPSHQVTQMGQEVILRCVPISNHLYFYWYRQILGQKVEFLVSFYNNEISEKSEIFDDQFSVERPDGSNFTLKIRSTKLEDSAMYFCASSEFRVRPFGSGTRLTVV.

This clonotype occurred a few times. The V call is TRBV7-3, the J call TRBJ2-5, with 11 bases fitting TRBD1. The CDR3 extends over 17 amino acids. With V trimmed by 5 bases and J by 2 bases, 10 bases remained unmatched. Germline V gene lookup returns CDR1 SGHTA and CDR2 FQGTGA. CDR3 nucleotide sequence: TGTGCCAGCAGCCCTCAAGCCGGGACAGGGGGGCAAGAGACCCAGTACTTC. Its protein product is CASSPQAGTGGQETQYF.